This is a list of T cell receptor beta chains from one sample in a study of T cells after yellow fever vaccination. MiXCR, applied by TCRdb to the 5' RACE reads, yields one record per CDR3 protein. The profile shows around 530,000 distinct CDR3 sequences, about a sixth of them singletons. Sample: PBMCs, taken 4 to 5 days after the first yellow fever vaccination. These TCRs come from a man aged 18 to 29 who received the YFV17D yellow fever vaccine. Each CDR3 is given with its conserved first and last residue. D genes are given only for firm matches. Where a row states a size, it is once, few, many or the class of an expanded clone; other rows omit it.

cdr3_aa cdr3_nt j_call v_call d_call clone_size
CASSLSARGSGEQYF TGTGCCAGCAGTTTATCAGCCAGGGGGAGTGGCGAGCAGTACTTC TRBJ2-7 TRBV27 TRBD1 few
CASSFRDGSYEQYF TGTGCCAGTAGTTTTCGGGACGGCTCCTACGAGCAGTACTTC TRBJ2-7 TRBV19 . few
CASTPGNYRGYTF TGTGCCAGCACCCCGGGGAACTATCGTGGCTACACCTTC TRBJ1-2 TRBV28 . .
CASSPSTASGNTIYF TGTGCCAGCAGTCCATCGACAGCTTCTGGAAACACCATATATTTT TRBJ1-3 TRBV7-3 . once
CASSPRLGIGGYTF TGCGCCAGCAGCCCAAGGCTAGGGATTGGTGGCTACACCTTC TRBJ1-2 TRBV4-1 . few
CASSYLAGTSYEQYF TGTGCCAGCAGTTACCTAGCGGGTACCTCCTACGAGCAGTACTTC TRBJ2-7 TRBV6-2/TRBV6-3 TRBD2 .
CASSLVTGLFSGYTF TGCGCCAGCAGCTTGGTAACAGGGCTGTTCAGTGGCTACACCTTC TRBJ1-2 TRBV5-1 . few
CASSGGGRGTGELFF TGCGCCAGCAGCGGGGGGGGCCGGGGAACCGGGGAGCTGTTTTTT TRBJ2-2 TRBV4-1 . .
CASSPEPGFAGELFF TGTGCCAGCAGCCCAGAGCCGGGCTTTGCCGGGGAGCTGTTTTTT TRBJ2-2 TRBV14 . few
CASSQVPLAGGPEQFF TGTGCCAGCAGCCAAGTTCCCCTAGCGGGGGGGCCCGAGCAGTTCTTC TRBJ2-1 TRBV3-1 TRBD2 .
CSVEFNREGKTQYF TGCAGCGTTGAGTTTAACAGGGAGGGGAAGACCCAGTACTTC TRBJ2-5 TRBV29-1 . few
CSAGGSGRGAVNEQFF TGCAGTGCTGGGGGATCGGGGCGGGGGGCCGTCAATGAGCAGTTCTTC TRBJ2-1 TRBV20-1 TRBD2 few
CASSPNGFVAQYF TGTGCCAGCAGCCCCAATGGGTTCGTAGCACAGTACTTC TRBJ2-5 TRBV7-2 . many
CASSPGRAQSADTQYF TGCGCCAGCAGCCCCGGCAGGGCTCAATCGGCAGATACGCAGTATTTT TRBJ2-3 TRBV5-1 . .
CASSLGSGGLTDTQYF TGTGCCAGCAGTTTAGGTAGCGGGGGGCTCACAGATACGCAGTATTTT TRBJ2-3 TRBV27 TRBD2 few
CASTPSHAGELFF TGTGCCAGTACCCCAAGTCACGCCGGGGAGCTGTTTTTT TRBJ2-2 TRBV19 . once
CASSAGLAGRETQYF TGTGCCAGCAGCGCGGGACTAGCGGGGAGGGAGACCCAGTACTTC TRBJ2-5 TRBV7-8 TRBD2 .
CASTGGRTQYF TGTGCCAGTACAGGGGGCCGTACGCAGTATTTT TRBJ2-3 TRBV12-3/TRBV12-4 TRBD1 .
CAISAYGTGRYSNQPQHF TGTGCCATCAGTGCCTACGGGACAGGGCGGTATAGCAATCAGCCCCAGCATTTT TRBJ1-5 TRBV10-3 TRBD1 .
CASSWTVRGELFF TGTGCCAGCAGCTGGACCGTCAGGGGGGAGCTGTTTTTT TRBJ2-2 TRBV7-3 . .
CAISRTSGGETQYF TGTGCCATCAGCCGGACTAGCGGGGGGGAGACCCAGTACTTC TRBJ2-5 TRBV10-3 TRBD2 few
CASSPRPTSTDTQYF TGTGCCAGCTCACCACGTCCTACTAGCACAGATACGCAGTATTTT TRBJ2-3 TRBV18 . .
CASRSRVGYGYTF TGTGCCAGCCGATCGAGGGTTGGCTATGGCTACACCTTC TRBJ1-2 TRBV12-3/TRBV12-4 . few
CSARDGGIGGYTF TGCAGTGCTAGAGATGGGGGGATTGGAGGCTACACCTTC TRBJ1-2 TRBV20-1 . .
CASSQNPGGPKTQYF TGTGCCAGCAGCCAAAATCCGGGGGGGCCAAAGACCCAGTACTTC TRBJ2-5 TRBV9 TRBD2 many
CSVSRRATNEKLFF TGCAGCGTGAGTCGGAGGGCAACTAATGAAAAACTGTTTTTT TRBJ1-4 TRBV29-1 . few
CASSLETSYNSPLHF TGTGCCAGCAGCTTAGAGACAAGTTATAATTCACCCCTCCACTTT TRBJ1-6 TRBV7-2 . .
CASSPGGSPKNEQFF TGTGCCAGTAGTCCAGGGGGCTCCCCTAAAAATGAGCAGTTCTTC TRBJ2-1 TRBV19 TRBD1 .
CATSPLAGTDTQYF TGTGCCACCAGCCCACTAGCGGGGACAGATACGCAGTATTTT TRBJ2-3 TRBV24-1 TRBD2 .
CASSQARGRAEKLFF TGCGCCAGCAGCCAAGCCCGAGGCAGGGCTGAAAAACTGTTTTTT TRBJ1-4 TRBV4-3 . few
CASSQDTASTNEKLFF TGCGCCAGCAGCCAAGATACGGCTTCAACTAATGAAAAACTGTTTTTT TRBJ1-4 TRBV4-3 . few
CSASSGVRGAGPDTQYF TGCAGTGCTAGCTCTGGGGTCAGGGGCGCAGGGCCAGATACGCAGTATTTT TRBJ2-3 TRBV20-1 . .
CASSASGGQNTGELFF TGTGCCAGCAGCGCTAGCGGGGGGCAGAACACCGGGGAGCTGTTTTTT TRBJ2-2 TRBV9 TRBD2 few
CASSLEGGDNSPLHF TGTGCCAGCAGCTTAGAGGGCGGGGATAATTCACCCCTCCACTTT TRBJ1-6 TRBV7-2 . .
CSASEGTAYEQYF TGCAGTGCTAGTGAAGGAACCGCCTACGAGCAGTACTTC TRBJ2-7 TRBV20-1 . .
CASRSGGAGETQYF TGTGCCAGCAGGTCGGGGGGGGCGGGAGAGACCCAGTACTTC TRBJ2-5 TRBV6-1 TRBD2 many
CASSFQGSLSYNEQFF TGTGCCAGCAGTTTCCAGGGCAGCCTCTCCTACAATGAGCAGTTCTTC TRBJ2-1 TRBV6-5 . few
CASRADLNSYNEQFF TGTGCCAGCAGGGCCGACCTTAACTCCTACAATGAGCAGTTCTTC TRBJ2-1 TRBV6-1 . few
CASGYWDRDSYEQYF TGTGCCAGCGGATATTGGGACAGGGACTCCTACGAGCAGTACTTC TRBJ2-7 TRBV5-6 TRBD1 few
CASSTTGRSYEQYF TGCGCCAGCAGCACGACAGGGAGGAGCTACGAGCAGTACTTC TRBJ2-7 TRBV5-1 . .
CATSVRDRGRQETQYF TGTGCCACCAGCGTCCGGGACAGGGGGCGTCAAGAGACCCAGTACTTC TRBJ2-5 TRBV15 TRBD1 .
CASRLAGGKETQYF TGTGCCAGCCGACTAGCGGGGGGAAAAGAGACCCAGTACTTC TRBJ2-5 TRBV6-2/TRBV6-3 TRBD2 few
CASSPSQGLGAKNIQYF TGTGCCAGCAGTCCCTCACAGGGGTTGGGGGCCAAAAACATTCAGTACTTC TRBJ2-4 TRBV12-3/TRBV12-4 TRBD1 .
CASRGGYYEQYF TGTGCCAGCAGGGGAGGGTACTACGAGCAGTACTTC TRBJ2-7 TRBV6-2/TRBV6-3 TRBD2 few
CASSQSSLGRELFF TGTGCCAGCAGCCAATCCTCCCTGGGCAGGGAGCTGTTTTTT TRBJ2-2 TRBV16 . few
CAISSHGNDGYTF TGTGCCATCAGCTCGCACGGAAATGATGGCTACACCTTC TRBJ1-2 TRBV10-3 . few
CASSLQGLGQPQHF TGTGCCAGCAGTTTACAGGGGCTGGGTCAGCCCCAGCATTTT TRBJ1-5 TRBV12-3/TRBV12-4 . .
CASSQLTGNEKLFF TGCGCCAGCAGCCAACTGACTGGGAATGAAAAACTGTTTTTT TRBJ1-4 TRBV4-1 . few
CSASHGAGNTGELFF TGCAGTGCTAGTCACGGGGCTGGAAACACCGGGGAGCTGTTTTTT TRBJ2-2 TRBV20-1 . .
CASIFWETQYF TGTGCCAGCATCTTCTGGGAGACCCAGTACTTC TRBJ2-5 TRBV7-2 . .
CASSQLVSTDTQYF TGTGCCAGCAGCCAGCTAGTTAGCACAGATACGCAGTATTTT TRBJ2-3 TRBV3-1 . .
CASSIPVGGANEKLFF TGCGCCAGCAGCATACCCGTAGGGGGGGCGAATGAAAAACTGTTTTTT TRBJ1-4 TRBV5-1 . .